A single sample is the source of the 8 T cell receptor beta chains below, sequenced in a study of blood T cell repertoires in COVID-19. Assay used: immunoSEQ multiplex PCR; TCRdb lists only in-frame clones, some missing. The sample records around 220,000 clones, 80% to 85% being singletons. The sequenced sample was peripheral blood. The source is a human donor in a cohort sampled during active COVID-19.

The chain couples TRBV28 to TRBJ1-5, with D possibly being TRBD1 (6 bases). The ends were cut back, 8 bases at V and 11 bases at J, with 13 bases in the middle. The CDR3 sequence is 11 residues long. Per germline, CDR1 MDHEN and CDR2 SYDVKM. The CDR3 sequence is CASLGAKSQHF. In DNA, the CDR3 is TGTGCCAGCCTGGGGGCCAAGTCCCAGCATTTT.

This chain uses TRBV4-2 with TRBJ2-1, with TRBD2 matching 8 bases. This CDR3 has 15 residues. Unmatched junction bases numbered 11, after V lost 3 bases and J lost 10 bases. Germline lookup yields CDR1 LGHNA and CDR2 YNFKEQ. This chain's CDR3 is CASSQGTRSLWEQFF. Written as DNA, the CDR3 is TGTGCCAGCAGCCAGGGGACTAGGAGCCTTTGGGAGCAGTTCTTC.

Notes on this clone: This sample also contains other DNA sequences that code for the same CDR3. The chain has TRBV9 and TRBJ2-1; TRBD2 agrees at 10 bases. The CDR3 covers 15 residues. After removal of 0 bases from V and 6 bases from J, the junction contained 3 bases not matched to a gene. Germline CDR1 reads SGDLS; CDR2 reads YYNGEE. CDR3: CASSVGLAGGNEQFF. CDR3 sequence (DNA): TGTGCCAGCAGCGTAGGATTAGCGGGAGGCAATGAGCAGTTCTTC.

V usage is TRBV4-1 and J usage is TRBJ1-4; TRBD1 agrees at 8 bases. This CDR3 has 16 amino acids. Germline CDR1 MGHRA, CDR2 YSYEKL. Trimming cost V 1 base and J 8 bases; bases outside gene matches: 9. Here the CDR3 reads CASSQVSTGGLEKLFF. In nucleotides, the CDR3 is TGCGCCAGCAGCCAAGTTTCCACAGGGGGGCTAGAAAAACTGTTTTTT.

Here the CDR3 reads CASTRLAGGYEQYF. Here the CDR3 DNA reads TGTGCCAGCACAAGACTAGCGGGCGGGTACGAGCAGTACTTC. The chain carries TRBV28 and TRBJ2-7; TRBD2 matches 10 bases. With V trimmed by 7 bases and J by 4 bases, 7 bases remained unmatched. Germline CDR1 reads MDHEN; CDR2 reads SYDVKM. This CDR3 has 14 amino acids.

The chain links TRBV6-2 or TRBV6-3 to TRBJ2-1, with TRBD2 identical over 12 bases. V lost 5 bases, J lost 5 bases, and 4 bases stayed unmatched. Germline-derived CDR1 and CDR2 are MNHEY and SVGEGT. CDR3 length equals 15 residues. As DNA, the CDR3 is TGTGCCAGCAGTCCAGGACTAGCGGGGAACAATGAGCAGTTCTTC. Its translation is CASSPGLAGNNEQFF.

This chain joins TRBV7-9 and TRBJ2-7; 10 bases are shared with TRBD1. After removal of 1 base from V and 5 bases from J, the junction contained 5 bases not matched to a gene. The germline gives CDR1 SEHNR, CDR2 FQNEAQ (reference sequence). This CDR3 has 15 residues. CDR3 DNA sequence: TGTGCCAGCAGCTTAGTTCGACAGGGGGCCAACGAGCAGTACTTC. Translation: CASSLVRQGANEQYF.

This sequence joins TRBV6-5 and TRBJ2-1; D possibly corresponds to TRBD1 (5 bases). Per germline, CDR1 MNHEY and CDR2 SVGAGI. Trimming stripped 0 bases from V and 10 bases from J, with 19 bases between. This CDR3 region has 16 residues. The CDR3 is CASSYSVGAGLGEQFF. The CDR3 coding sequence is TGTGCCAGCAGTTACTCGGTAGGGGCAGGTCTCGGGGAGCAGTTCTTC.